What follows describes a single TCR beta chain. The antigen it recognizes is unknown. Per-base qualities were not stored, and no clone one base away is much larger. The sample belongs to a study of cytomegalovirus exposure and HLA in healthy donors (dated by TCRdb to about 2017). Regarding the research as a whole: An earlier analysis of roughly 610 of the donors reported 276 Gb of sequence data and 100 million to 120 million unique TCR beta sequences obtained from about 200 million T cells. Donor age, sex, ethnicity and CMV serostatus were compiled together with the repertoire data. Rather than drawing on any new phenotypic data, the later analysis identified candidate immune exposures from TCR beta sequences and the way those sequences occurred across donors. To predict cytomegalovirus infection status, the study brought together high-throughput TCR immunosequencing, statistical association of individual TCRs with disease status, and machine learning. A later analysis re-analyzed previously published TCR beta repertoires from 550 to 700 donors and added high-resolution HLA genotyping to study TCR occurrence patterns. Across approximately 400 genotyped donors of the cohort, an average of about 250,000 unique TCR beta nucleotide sequences per donor were sequenced, and 15% to 20% of those sequences were non-productive. An early release covering about 600 HLA-typed donors comprised about 300 gigabases of sequencing data and around 85 million unique TCR sequences. In addition to the first cohort of hundreds of subjects, a separate validation cohort of 100 to 150 different subjects was used. An earlier analysis of around 640 of the donors used high-throughput TCR beta sequencing to judge whether each TCR beta V gene segment behaved as functional or pseudogenic. The study aimed to test whether signatures of past pathogen exposure could be identified by cataloging public T cell receptors. A later genetic analysis used genome-wide SNP genotypes for about 60% of the 666 donors, treating that subset as a discovery cohort. All discovery cohort repertoires had been generated on a single sequencing platform. The study profiled the T cell repertoires of around 700 subjects by immunosequencing and related them to cytomegalovirus serostatus. A few DR-DQ haplotypes were treated as single units for association and clustering because of strong linkage in the cohort. Of the roughly 400 genotyped donors, approximately 83% fell in the genetic ancestry cluster associated with self-reported Caucasian donors. Class I and class II HLA loci were covered by the typing at four-digit resolution. Typing coverage varied by locus: roughly 629-640 donors for A, B, C, DRB1 and DQB1; more than 500 for DQA1; about 570 for DPA1; under 490 for DPB1.

To prepare the library, the immunoSEQ multiplex PCR assay was applied. For the multiplex PCR, a mixture combining 60 forward primers for TCR Vbeta segments and 13 reverse primers for TCR Jbeta segments was used. Amplification of the CDR3 region of rearranged TCR beta genes was performed with a multiplex PCR assay on genomic DNA. On the Illumina HiSeq System, the amplified TCR beta libraries were sequenced as 87-base-pair reads. In the source study's methods: Across the 600 to 700 repertoires, a later analysis counted approximately 83 million unique TCR beta chains, 8.5 million to 12 million of which were shared by at least two donors. A nearest-neighbor algorithm error-corrected the raw reads and collapsed the reads into unique sequences, merging closely related sequences to remove PCR and sequencing errors. V, D and J gene segments were assigned by aligning CDR3 sequences to IMGT reference sequences. For a sequence to be retained, a match of at least six nucleotides to both a V gene segment and a J gene segment was required. Rearrangements were called productive when the CDR3 lacked stop codons and stayed in frame with V and J; all others were non-productive. Following IMGT convention, CDR3 was defined as the stretch from the second conserved V-encoded cysteine up to the conserved J-encoded phenylalanine. Sequences without an unambiguous match to a single V gene segment were excluded from the earlier analysis of about 630 of the donors. An earlier analysis of just under 600 of the donors called V segments functional above 56.7% productive rearrangements and segregating when the between-donor standard deviation exceeded 5%. A statistical classification framework was built to diagnose cytomegalovirus status from the catalog of TCR beta chain sequences. A later analysis assigned V and J genes by comparing TCR nucleotide sequences with IMGT/GENE-DB human TR gene sequences. The TCRdist pipeline was used in a later analysis to assign CDR3 sequences and most-parsimonious VDJ recombination scenarios. In a later analysis, every TCR beta chain was defined by the combination of its CDR3 amino acid sequence and its V-gene family, and reads without a unique V-gene family were dropped. In a later analysis, around 650 highly shared, low-generation-probability nucleotide sequences were removed to address suspected cross-contamination and a sequencing artifact. A later analysis calculated a clonal expansion index for each public chain from normalized within-repertoire ranks of inferred template counts. In a later analysis, generation probabilities were computed with a VDJ recombination model fitted to out-of-frame rearrangements, and the resulting probabilities were checked against IGoR. Hypergeometric tests were used in a later analysis to score TCR-TCR, TCR-HLA and TCR-CMV co-occurrence, with a repertoire-size bias correction applied to the TCR pairs. A later analysis estimated false discovery rates by permuting HLA or CMV assignments 20 times. In a later analysis, co-occurring TCRs were grouped using DBSCAN, and TCRdist sequence similarity was added for clustering within HLA-allele-positive subsets. Co-occurrence clustering excluded repertoires with fewer than 30,000 or more than 120,000 public chains, plus five with anomalous nucleotide sharing. Drawn from immuneACCESS, this table holds only the in-frame rearrangements with V and J called that TCRdb kept. Clones are partly lost; checked studies trace under half to an unresolved V gene and leave the rest unexplained. V and J calls and clone size follow that table, whereas D and trimming were derived from the DNA. This sample comprises about 120,000 clones, 81% of them detected only once. The ten largest clones take up roughly 2.2% of the sample.

The CDR3 measures 13 amino acids from cysteine to phenylalanine. This entry keeps only the CDR3 DNA: 39 bases, framed from base 1. V is clipped by 6 bases and J by 1 base, and the sequence between their germline boundaries is 9 bases long. CDR1 and CDR2 were assigned from the germline V gene (reference sequence) as LNHDA and SQIVND. In total, 500 to 700 healthy bone marrow donors made up the cohort. Cohort members were all nominally healthy when sampled, although unrecorded immune exposures were likely present. The donor tested CMV seronegative, placing the donor among the roughly 400 seronegative members of the cohort. Each donor provided a peripheral blood sample, and peripheral blood mononuclear cells were used for TCR beta sequencing. The Qiagen DNeasy Blood Extraction Kit was used to extract genomic DNA from the blood cell samples. Summary of the overall study and its limitations: The classifier was reported to diagnose cytomegalovirus status with high specificity and sensitivity in both the original and validation cohorts. Correlated functional status among segregating V segments might be attributable to linkage disequilibrium, but an unknown experimental factor could not be ruled out. A group of highly shared sequence variants was considered likely to be a technical artifact of the sequencing pipeline. A later analysis reported that several top co-occurrence clusters appeared linked to parvovirus B19, influenza, CMV and Epstein-Barr virus. Specific HLA alleles were associated with over 15,000 TCR beta sequences at a false discovery rate of 0.05 in a later analysis. According to the authors, the approach could potentially be generalized to other disease states and immunological phenotypes. A later analysis found that most CMV-associated TCR beta chains appeared HLA-restricted, with HLA associations seemingly driven largely by CMV exposure. The only immune exposure information available for the cohort was CMV serostatus. A later analysis found that HLA-associated TCR beta chains were more clonally expanded and had lower generation probabilities than equally common non-associated chains. According to a later analysis, TCR association rates differed among HLA loci, with DRB1 alleles showing the most associated TCRs and HLA-C alleles showing the fewest. Because the 87-base-pair reads could not distinguish some IMGT-functional V segments, including TRBV6-2 and TRBV6-3, those segments were excluded. In a later genetic analysis, a missense DCLRE1C variant was associated with V-gene and J-gene trimming of TCR beta chains, and the association was replicated in an independent cohort. In the study, some 160 TCR beta chains were listed as associated with cytomegalovirus. A further reported finding was that TCR beta sequences accurately predicted the HLA-A and HLA-B alleles for most subjects in the first cohort. Because HLA typing was unavailable for some donors at each locus, only the typed subset was used in association tests. The cohort was sequenced for TCR beta chains only, and without alpha or paired-chain data the features that could be detected were limited. A later genetic analysis reported fewer N-insertions in productive TCRs among donors in an Asian-associated ancestry cluster than the roughly 720-donor mean. When HLA alleles, especially DR and DQ, strongly co-occurred, TCR associations were difficult to assign to individual alleles. Roughly uniform sequencing depth across donors was assumed in presence/absence analyses, although this assumption may not hold. Three of the identified cytomegalovirus-associated TCR beta chains were confirmed in vitro to be specific for cytomegalovirus antigens. Broadly in line with IMGT annotations, most TCR beta V segments showed up in productive rearrangements about 87% or about 30% of the time in an earlier analysis of a few hundred of the donors. Because counts were too low, 15 or so rarely observed V segments, including chromosome 9 orphons, were excluded from the earlier analysis of several hundred of the donors. While some public TCRs were present in many individuals, most TCR sequences turned up only very rarely across donors.

The chain is made from TRBV19 and TRBJ1-1, with an unclear D gene assignment. The sequence was obtained from a woman in her forties in good health and CMV-seronegative. Sequencing was done on a sample of PBMCs. For the CDR3, the sequence is CASSLARNTEAFF. DNA sequence: TGTGCCAGTAGCCTCGCCAGGAACACTGAAGCTTTCTTT. With the portions outside the CDR3 filled from the reference TRBV19 and TRBJ1-1 genes, the complete variable region becomes DGGITQSPKYLFRKEGQNVTLSCEQNLNHDAMYWYRQDPGQGLRLIYYSQIVNDFQKGDIAEGYSVSREKKESFPLTVTSAQKNPTAFYLCASSLARNTEAFFGQGTRLTVV.